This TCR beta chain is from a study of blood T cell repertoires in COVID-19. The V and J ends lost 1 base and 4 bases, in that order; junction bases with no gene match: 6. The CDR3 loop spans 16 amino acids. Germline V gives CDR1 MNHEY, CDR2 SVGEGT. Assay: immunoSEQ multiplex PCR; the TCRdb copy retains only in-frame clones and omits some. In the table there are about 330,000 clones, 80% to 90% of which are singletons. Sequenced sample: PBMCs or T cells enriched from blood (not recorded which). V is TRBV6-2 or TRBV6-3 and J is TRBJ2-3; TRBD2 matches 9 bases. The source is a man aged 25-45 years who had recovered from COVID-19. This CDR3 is CASSYLAGGLADTQYF. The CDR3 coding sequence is TGTGCCAGCAGTTACTTGGCGGGGGGGTTGGCAGATACGCAGTATTTT.